A selection of T cell receptor beta chains follows, all from one sample in a study of cytomegalovirus exposure and HLA in healthy donors. Using immunoSEQ multiplex PCR, the repertoire was profiled, and TCRdb retains in-frame clones only, with some absent. The profile shows 200,000 or so clones, approximately 79% of them singletons. Material: PBMCs. Source of these receptors: a man in his fifties or sixties in good health and CMV-seronegative. The CDR3 runs from the conserved cysteine through the conserved F or W. Fields, in order: V gene, clone size, J gene, D gene, CDR3 DNA, CDR3 protein. The D gene is left open where the match is weak. Some rows mark clone size as missing; the rest say once, few, many or name a class of expanded clone.

v_call: TRBV30; clone_size: .; j_call: TRBJ2-7; d_call: TRBD2; cdr3_nt: TGTGCCTGGAGCTTAGCGGGAGGGTTCAACGAGCAGTACTTC; cdr3_aa: CAWSLAGGFNEQYF
v_call: TRBV5-6; clone_size: .; j_call: TRBJ2-7; d_call: .; cdr3_nt: TGTGCCAGCAGCTTGGCGGCAGGGTGGTACGAGCAGTACTTC; cdr3_aa: CASSLAAGWYEQYF
v_call: TRBV28; clone_size: .; j_call: TRBJ2-7; d_call: .; cdr3_nt: TGTGCCAGCAGTATACAGGGAAGTCAGCAGTACTTC; cdr3_aa: CASSIQGSQQYF
v_call: TRBV28; clone_size: once; j_call: TRBJ2-7; d_call: .; cdr3_nt: TGTGCCAGCAGTTTGGTCAGTCCCTACGAGCAGTACTTC; cdr3_aa: CASSLVSPYEQYF
v_call: TRBV6-1; clone_size: few; j_call: TRBJ1-2; d_call: TRBD1; cdr3_nt: TGTGCCAGCAGTGAAACAGGGGGCTATGGCTACACCTTC; cdr3_aa: CASSETGGYGYTF
v_call: TRBV5-5; clone_size: .; j_call: TRBJ2-5; d_call: TRBD2; cdr3_nt: TGTGCCAGCAGCCTACCGGGACTAGGTGCGACCCAGTACTTC; cdr3_aa: CASSLPGLGATQYF
v_call: TRBV5-1; clone_size: .; j_call: TRBJ2-5; d_call: TRBD2; cdr3_nt: TGCGCCAGCAGCCTGACCCGTAGCGGGAGGGACGAGACCCAATACTTC; cdr3_aa: CASSLTRSGRDETQYF
v_call: TRBV5-1; clone_size: .; j_call: TRBJ2-1; d_call: TRBD1; cdr3_nt: TGCGCCAGCAGCCCGGGAACCGGGACAGCCTCCTACAATGAGCAGTTCTTC; cdr3_aa: CASSPGTGTASYNEQFF
v_call: TRBV9; clone_size: .; j_call: TRBJ2-3; d_call: .; cdr3_nt: TGTGCCAGCAGCGTAGAAGCGGGTTCTAGCACAGATACGCAGTATTTT; cdr3_aa: CASSVEAGSSTDTQYF
v_call: TRBV27; clone_size: .; j_call: TRBJ1-2; d_call: TRBD1; cdr3_nt: TGTGCCAGCAGCATAAAAGGACAGGGGGCGAATGGCTACACCTTC; cdr3_aa: CASSIKGQGANGYTF
v_call: TRBV5-1; clone_size: .; j_call: TRBJ2-1; d_call: .; cdr3_nt: TGCGCCAGCAGCTGGCTTCGGCAGGTGGATGAGCAGTTCTTC; cdr3_aa: CASSWLRQVDEQFF
v_call: TRBV5-1; clone_size: .; j_call: TRBJ1-1; d_call: TRBD1; cdr3_nt: TGCGCCAGCAGCTCGTCGACAGGGGTTGGGAACACTGAAGCTTTCTTT; cdr3_aa: CASSSSTGVGNTEAFF
v_call: TRBV6-5; clone_size: .; j_call: TRBJ2-7; d_call: .; cdr3_nt: TGTGCCAGTAGTTACTCGAACATAGCCGTCTACGAGCAGTACTTC; cdr3_aa: CASSYSNIAVYEQYF
v_call: TRBV28; clone_size: .; j_call: TRBJ2-1; d_call: .; cdr3_nt: TGTGCCAGCACCCCCGGGAGATACAATGAGCAGTTCTTC; cdr3_aa: CASTPGRYNEQFF
v_call: TRBV5-1; clone_size: .; j_call: TRBJ2-6; d_call: .; cdr3_nt: TGCGCCAGCAGTCGGGACTTAGGCTCTGGGGCCAACGTCCTGACTTTC; cdr3_aa: CASSRDLGSGANVLTF
v_call: TRBV27; clone_size: .; j_call: TRBJ2-7; d_call: .; cdr3_nt: TGTGCCAGCAGTTTATCAACCGGGAGCGGGTACGAGCAGTACTTC; cdr3_aa: CASSLSTGSGYEQYF
v_call: TRBV11-2; clone_size: once; j_call: TRBJ2-3; d_call: TRBD1; cdr3_nt: TGTGCCAGCAGCTTAGATATCGGGACAGGGACATATACGCAGTATTTT; cdr3_aa: CASSLDIGTGTYTQYF
v_call: TRBV4-2; clone_size: .; j_call: TRBJ2-7; d_call: TRBD2; cdr3_nt: TGTGCCAGCAGCCTAGGACTAGCTGGGTCCTACGAGCAGTACTTC; cdr3_aa: CASSLGLAGSYEQYF
v_call: TRBV23-1; clone_size: once; j_call: TRBJ2-3; d_call: TRBD1; cdr3_nt: TGCGCCAGCAGTCAATTCGGACAGGCATATATCACAGATACGCAGTATTTT; cdr3_aa: CASSQFGQAYITDTQYF
v_call: TRBV6-6; clone_size: few; j_call: TRBJ1-5; d_call: TRBD1; cdr3_nt: TGTGCCGGGAACAGGGGTTGGAGTCAGCCCCAGCATTTT; cdr3_aa: CAGNRGWSQPQHF
v_call: TRBV19; clone_size: few; j_call: TRBJ1-2; d_call: .; cdr3_nt: TGTGCCAGTAGTATCGCCAGGCCCTATGGCTACACCTTC; cdr3_aa: CASSIARPYGYTF
v_call: TRBV18; clone_size: .; j_call: TRBJ2-3; d_call: .; cdr3_nt: TGTGCCAGCTCACCAATCCTCATACGGGGGAGCACAGATACGCAGTATTTT; cdr3_aa: CASSPILIRGSTDTQYF
v_call: TRBV2; clone_size: .; j_call: TRBJ1-1; d_call: TRBD1; cdr3_nt: TGTGCCAGCAGTGACGTACGGACAGGGAAAACTGAAGCTTTCTTT; cdr3_aa: CASSDVRTGKTEAFF
v_call: TRBV6-6; clone_size: .; j_call: TRBJ1-2; d_call: .; cdr3_nt: TGTGCCAGCCAAACTCAGGGATATGGCTACACCTTC; cdr3_aa: CASQTQGYGYTF
v_call: TRBV7-9; clone_size: .; j_call: TRBJ2-7; d_call: TRBD1; cdr3_nt: TGTGCCAGCAGCTTCTCTACAGGGGAAAGGTACGAGCAGTACTTC; cdr3_aa: CASSFSTGERYEQYF
v_call: TRBV5-1; clone_size: .; j_call: TRBJ2-7; d_call: .; cdr3_nt: TGCGCCAGCAGCGCCCAGGGGCACGAGCAGTACTTC; cdr3_aa: CASSAQGHEQYF
v_call: TRBV9; clone_size: few; j_call: TRBJ2-3; d_call: .; cdr3_nt: TGTGCCAGCAGCGTAGGCCAGGGGGCTAGCGGGATAGGCAGCACAGATACGCAGTATTTT; cdr3_aa: CASSVGQGASGIGSTDTQYF
v_call: TRBV7-9; clone_size: once; j_call: TRBJ2-1; d_call: .; cdr3_nt: TGTGCCAGCAGCTTTGAACTAGGGGGCAATGAGCAGTTCTTC; cdr3_aa: CASSFELGGNEQFF
v_call: TRBV27; clone_size: .; j_call: TRBJ2-3; d_call: .; cdr3_nt: TGTGCCAGCACTCAGGGGCCGACAGATACGCAGTATTTT; cdr3_aa: CASTQGPTDTQYF
v_call: TRBV11-2; clone_size: .; j_call: TRBJ2-7; d_call: TRBD2; cdr3_nt: TGTGCCAGCAGCCTACCCTTAAGGGCGGGAGGTACCTACGAGCAGTACTTC; cdr3_aa: CASSLPLRAGGTYEQYF
v_call: TRBV7-9; clone_size: .; j_call: TRBJ1-4; d_call: .; cdr3_nt: TGTGCCAGCAGCTTACAGGGGATACGCGAAAAACTGTTTTTT; cdr3_aa: CASSLQGIREKLFF
v_call: TRBV7-9; clone_size: .; j_call: TRBJ1-1; d_call: TRBD1; cdr3_nt: TGTGCCAGCAGCTCGGGGAATACAGGGGGGAGCACTGAAGCTTTCTTT; cdr3_aa: CASSSGNTGGSTEAFF
v_call: TRBV6-6; clone_size: .; j_call: TRBJ1-6; d_call: .; cdr3_nt: TGTGCCAGTCGACAGGCGGAGAATTCACCCCTCCACTTT; cdr3_aa: CASRQAENSPLHF
v_call: TRBV28; clone_size: once; j_call: TRBJ2-1; d_call: TRBD2; cdr3_nt: TGTGCCAGCAGTGTCACTAGCGGGGGCTCCTACAATGAGCAGTTCTTC; cdr3_aa: CASSVTSGGSYNEQFF
v_call: TRBV18; clone_size: .; j_call: TRBJ1-5; d_call: TRBD1; cdr3_nt: TGTGCCAGCTCACACGGGACAGGGAGCAATCAGCCCCAGCATTTT; cdr3_aa: CASSHGTGSNQPQHF
v_call: TRBV5-1; clone_size: .; j_call: TRBJ2-3; d_call: TRBD2; cdr3_nt: TGCGCCAGCAGCTCGCGAGCGGGAGCCCAGGATACGCAGTATTTT; cdr3_aa: CASSSRAGAQDTQYF
v_call: TRBV6-5; clone_size: .; j_call: TRBJ1-3; d_call: .; cdr3_nt: TGTGCCAGCAGTTCCTGGAGGCTCTCTGGAAACACCATATATTTT; cdr3_aa: CASSSWRLSGNTIYF
v_call: TRBV18; clone_size: .; j_call: TRBJ2-3; d_call: TRBD1; cdr3_nt: TGTGCCAGCTCGGTAGCGGGACAGGGGACAGATACGCAGTATTTT; cdr3_aa: CASSVAGQGTDTQYF
v_call: TRBV27; clone_size: .; j_call: TRBJ2-1; d_call: TRBD2; cdr3_nt: TGTGCCAGCAGTCTTAGCGGGAGTTCCTACAATGAGCAGTTCTTC; cdr3_aa: CASSLSGSSYNEQFF
v_call: TRBV4-1; clone_size: .; j_call: TRBJ1-1; d_call: .; cdr3_nt: TGCGCCAGCAGCCTCCAGGGTTCCAGGAACACTGAAGCTTTCTTT; cdr3_aa: CASSLQGSRNTEAFF
v_call: TRBV2; clone_size: once; j_call: TRBJ2-7; d_call: .; cdr3_nt: TGTGCCAGCAGTGAAGCGCTTCGTGGGGGGGCCGAGCAGTACTTC; cdr3_aa: CASSEALRGGAEQYF
v_call: TRBV7-2; clone_size: .; j_call: TRBJ2-7; d_call: TRBD2; cdr3_nt: TGTGCCAGCAGTTTTAGGGTGGCTAGCGGGAGCATCTACGAGCAGTACTTC; cdr3_aa: CASSFRVASGSIYEQYF
v_call: TRBV5-1; clone_size: .; j_call: TRBJ2-4; d_call: TRBD1; cdr3_nt: TGCGCCAGCAGTGGACAGGGGACAACCAAAAACATTCAGTACTTC; cdr3_aa: CASSGQGTTKNIQYF
v_call: TRBV7-2; clone_size: .; j_call: TRBJ2-2; d_call: .; cdr3_nt: TGTGCCAGCAGCTCCCTCTACAGGGATGACGGGGAGCTGTTTTTT; cdr3_aa: CASSSLYRDDGELFF
v_call: TRBV9; clone_size: .; j_call: TRBJ2-1; d_call: TRBD2; cdr3_nt: TGTGCCAGCAGCCCGACTAGCGCAAATGAGCAGTTCTTC; cdr3_aa: CASSPTSANEQFF
v_call: TRBV5-8; clone_size: .; j_call: TRBJ2-4; d_call: .; cdr3_nt: TGTGCCAGCCTGACGGGGTCAGCCAAAAACATTCAGTACTTC; cdr3_aa: CASLTGSAKNIQYF
v_call: TRBV29-1; clone_size: .; j_call: TRBJ1-1; d_call: TRBD1; cdr3_nt: TGCAGCGTCGAGGACAGGGGGGACACTGAAGCTTTCTTT; cdr3_aa: CSVEDRGDTEAFF
v_call: TRBV10-3; clone_size: .; j_call: TRBJ2-1; d_call: TRBD2; cdr3_nt: TGTGCCATCAGGGTTAGCGGGAGTAAGGCAAATGAGCAGTTCTTC; cdr3_aa: CAIRVSGSKANEQFF
v_call: TRBV30; clone_size: .; j_call: TRBJ2-4; d_call: .; cdr3_nt: TGTGCCTGGAGTCCAGGTGCCAAAAACATTCAGTACTTC; cdr3_aa: CAWSPGAKNIQYF